The 30 T cell receptor beta chains below come from one sample, sequenced in a study of cytomegalovirus exposure and HLA in healthy donors. The PCR contained 60 Vbeta and 13 Jbeta primers. Profiled with immunoSEQ multiplex PCR; TCRdb holds only in-frame clones, not every one. Of over 120,000 clones listed, 70% to 80% are singletons. Source material: PBMCs. The receptors come from a woman aged 18-30 years in good health and CMV-seropositive.

The chain is built from TRBV9 and TRBJ2-1, with TRBD2 identical over 13 bases. The CDR3 runs 16 residues. In germline, CDR1 is SGDLS, CDR2 YYNGEE. V lost 3 bases, J lost 3 bases, and 3 bases stayed unmatched. The CDR3 sequence is CASSGTSGGGYNEQFF. The DNA for the CDR3 is TGTGCCAGCAGCGGGACTAGCGGGGGTGGCTACAATGAGCAGTTCTTC.

Only a few counts were recorded for this clone. The chain carries TRBV14 and TRBJ2-1; possibly TRBD1 for D (6 bases). The germline V gene has CDR1 SGHDN and CDR2 FVKESK. The V end was cut by 0 bases, the J end by 2 bases, with 14 bases between. This CDR3 is built from 17 residues. In nucleotides, the CDR3 is TGTGCCAGCAGCCAAGAGGGCCCAGGGGTTACCTACAATGAGCAGTTCTTC. Its protein is CASSQEGPGVTYNEQFF.

The chain has TRBV15 and TRBJ2-2; TRBD2 matches 9 bases. The germline gives CDR1 LNHNV, CDR2 YYDKDF (reference sequence). CDR3 size: 17 residues. V lost 0 bases to trimming and J lost 6 bases; unmatched junction nucleotides: 8. This chain's CDR3 is CATSRDFGAGGSGELFF. The DNA of the CDR3 is TGTGCCACCAGCAGAGATTTCGGCGCGGGGGGGTCCGGGGAGCTGTTTTTT.

This chain joins TRBV27 and TRBJ2-1; 9 nucleotides align to TRBD2. This CDR3 is built from 17 residues. Germline values: CDR1 MNHEY, CDR2 SMNVEV (reference sequence). V lost 2 bases, J lost 9 bases, and 14 bases stayed unmatched. CDR3 residues: CASSLGTRRGGRGEQFF. The CDR3 DNA reads as TGTGCCAGCAGTTTAGGGACTCGGCGGGGGGGACGGGGTGAGCAGTTCTTC.

A few counts support this clone. The chain combines TRBV2 with TRBJ2-1; 14 bases are a match to TRBD2. The V gene end was trimmed by 5 bases and the J gene end by 5 bases; junction bases not matched to a gene: 2. The CDR3 spans 15 residues. The V gene's germline CDR1 is SNHLY and CDR2 FYNNEI. The CDR3 is CASSRLAGGNNEQFF. CDR3 nucleotides: TGTGCCAGCAGTCGACTAGCGGGGGGGAACAATGAGCAGTTCTTC.

This clone was recorded once. J is TRBJ2-5 and V is TRBV6-1; weak D call: TRBD2 (6 bases). The better agreement between TRBJ2-7 and the DNA end casts doubt on the J call. The germline V gene encodes CDR1 MNHNS and CDR2 SASEGT. CDR3 length equals 15 residues. The CDR3 DNA follows: TGTGCCAGCAGTGCCACGGAGGAGGGCCCCTACGAGCAGTACTTC. Protein sequence: CASSATEEGPYEQYF.

V gene TRBV7-2 combines with J gene TRBJ1-2; TRBD1 matches 7 bases. The CDR3 runs 13 residues. Losses at the gene ends were 5 bases for V and 7 bases for J; bases not matched to a gene: 7. Germline V gene data show CDR1 as SGHTA and CDR2 as FQGNSA. This chain's CDR3 is CASSRRQGAGYTF. In nucleotides, the CDR3 is TGTGCCAGCAGCCGGAGACAGGGTGCTGGCTACACCTTC.

This chain uses TRBV5-4 with TRBJ2-1, with 7 bases aligning to TRBD2. Germline loops: CDR1 SGHNT, CDR2 YYREEE (reference sequence). The CDR3 covers 12 residues. Germline trimming cut 9 bases from V and 7 bases from J; bases unmatched to any gene: 7. The CDR3 reads CATGTTRNEQFF. As DNA, the CDR3 is TGTGCCACCGGGACTACCCGAAATGAGCAGTTCTTC.

The J gene is TRBJ2-1, the V gene TRBV25-1, with D possibly being TRBD2 (6 bases). V was shortened by 6 bases and J by 7 bases, with 25 bases between the two germline ends. The CDR3 is 17 residues long. Germline lookup yields CDR1 MGHDK and CDR2 SYGVNS. The CDR3 DNA is TGTGCCAGCAGACCGACCTCGGAGGGGAAAGGGATAAATGAGCAGTTCTTC. The encoded protein is CASRPTSEGKGINEQFF.

The chain links TRBV6-1 to TRBJ2-3; 10 nucleotides match TRBD2. The CDR3 consists of 17 residues. Germline assignment: CDR1 MNHNS and CDR2 SASEGT. Germline trimming cut 0 bases from V and 3 bases from J; bases unmatched to any gene: 6. The CDR3 is CASSEAGGSGGTDTQYF. The CDR3 coding sequence is TGTGCCAGCAGTGAAGCGGGGGGTAGCGGGGGGACAGATACGCAGTATTTT.

The chain links TRBV6-5 to TRBJ2-3; possible D gene TRBD2, 6 bases. The CDR3 loop spans 15 amino acids. Trimming removed 6 bases at V and 0 bases at J, with 13 bases between. Per the germline V gene, CDR1 is MNHEY and CDR2 is SVGAGI. The CDR3 region has the DNA TGTGCCAGCAGCGAGACTAGATCTAGCACAGATACGCAGTATTTT. Its translation is CASSETRSSTDTQYF.

This clone has just one count. V and J are TRBV10-3 and TRBJ1-1; unclear D gene. V lost 4 bases, J lost 1 base, and 7 bases lay in between. This CDR3 contains 13 residues. Germline-derived CDR1 and CDR2 are ENHRY and SYGVKD. The CDR3: CAISVTENTEAFF. CDR3 sequence (DNA): TGTGCCATCAGTGTTACAGAGAACACTGAAGCTTTCTTT.

The rearrangement links TRBV14 to TRBJ1-2; no definite D call. V lost 3 bases, J lost 8 bases, and 13 bases lay in between. This CDR3 contains 13 residues. Looked up from germline, CDR1 is SGHDN and CDR2 is FVKESK. The CDR3 loop is CASSHPNVEGYTF. CDR3 nucleotides: TGTGCCAGCAGCCACCCGAATGTGGAGGGCTACACCTTC.

The gene calls are TRBV6-5 and TRBJ1-1; D gene unclear. Germline V gene sequence: CDR1 MNHEY, CDR2 SVGAGI. Trimming removed 6 bases from V and 1 base from J, with 12 bases in between. This CDR3 contains 14 residues. The CDR3 here is CASRRDGGNTEAFF. CDR3 sequence (DNA): TGTGCCAGCAGAAGAGACGGCGGGAACACTGAAGCTTTCTTT.

The chain employs TRBV7-9 and TRBJ2-1, with 8 bases identical to TRBD1. Per germline, CDR1 SEHNR and CDR2 FQNEAQ (reference sequence). CDR3 length equals 15 residues. Losses at the gene ends were 5 bases for V and 5 bases for J; bases not matched to a gene: 8. In nucleotides, the CDR3 is TGTGCCAGCAGCGGTAGGACAGGGCTAGACAATGAGCAGTTCTTC. Its translation: CASSGRTGLDNEQFF.

This chain connects TRBV5-6 to TRBJ1-4; a possible D gene is TRBD1 (6 bases). CDR1 and CDR2 (germline): SGHDT, YYEEEE. The V end was cut by 3 bases, the J end by 2 bases, with 14 bases between. The length of the CDR3 is 16 residues. CDR3 DNA sequence: TGTGCCAGCAGCTACAGACAGGTTGTTACTAATGAAAAACTGTTTTTT. Amino acid sequence: CASSYRQVVTNEKLFF.

The V call is TRBV5-6, the J call TRBJ2-7; D unresolved. Germline CDR1 is SGHDT and CDR2 is YYEEEE. CDR3 size: 14 residues. V was trimmed by 7 bases and J by 1 base, leaving 15 bases between them. The CDR3 sequence is CASRVWVSSYEQYF. The CDR3 nucleotides are TGTGCCAGCCGGGTGTGGGTGTCTTCCTACGAGCAGTACTTC.

V and J are TRBV9 and TRBJ2-5, with 9 nucleotides matching TRBD1. Germline values: CDR1 SGDLS, CDR2 YYNGEE. The CDR3 loop spans 14 amino acids. The V and J ends lost 3 bases and 5 bases, in that order; junction bases with no gene match: 5. In nucleotides, the CDR3 is TGTGCCAGCAGCGCGGGGACAGGGCGGGAGACCCAGTACTTC. This sequence encodes CASSAGTGRETQYF. Looking up the rest from reference TRBV9 and TRBJ2-5 gives the full variable domain: DSGVTQTPKHLITATGQRVTLRCSPRSGDLSVYWYQQSLDQGLQFLIQYYNGEERAKGNILERFSAQQFPDLHSELNLSSLELGDSALYFCASSAGTGRETQYFGPGTRLLVL.

The chain employs TRBV30 and TRBJ2-3; D possibly corresponds to TRBD1 (5 bases). Between the trimmed V and J ends, which lost 5 bases and 5 bases, there was a span of 11 bases. Germline CDR1 and CDR2: GTSNPN and SVGIG (reference sequence). CDR3 size: 12 residues. Here the CDR3 reads CAWDGALDTQYF. DNA for the CDR3: TGTGCCTGGGATGGGGCTTTAGATACGCAGTATTTT.

CDR3 amino acids: CASSIRGWGTEAFF. The CDR3 nucleotides read TGTGCCAGTAGTATTCGGGGGTGGGGGACTGAAGCTTTCTTT. The chain has TRBV19 and TRBJ1-1; a weak D match, TRBD1 (5 bases). V was pared by 3 bases and J by 5 bases, with 13 bases between. The CDR3 runs 14 residues. Germline CDR1 and CDR2: LNHDA and SQIVND (reference sequence).

Only a few counts were recorded for this clone. V and J are TRBV5-1 and TRBJ2-3; 10 nucleotides align to TRBD1. Germline values: CDR1 SGHRS, CDR2 YFSETQ. The CDR3 loop spans 17 amino acids. The J segment lost 4 bases and the V segment lost 3 bases, leaving 11 bases of the junction unmatched. CDR3 protein: CASSSGDRGLGSDTQYF. CDR3 in DNA: TGCGCCAGCAGCTCGGGGGACAGGGGATTGGGTTCAGATACGCAGTATTTT.

This chain links TRBV2 with TRBJ1-2; weak D call: TRBD1 (6 bases). The V gene lost 8 bases and the J gene lost 8 bases, with 12 bases spanning the gap. The germline V gene has CDR1 SNHLY and CDR2 FYNNEI. CDR3 length: 11 amino acids. CDR3 sequence reads: CASPGTRGYTF. CDR3 DNA: TGTGCCAGCCCTGGGACACGCGGCTACACCTTC.

The J gene is TRBJ2-3, the V gene TRBV6-5; the D is unclear. Germline V gene data show CDR1 as MNHEY and CDR2 as SVGAGI. V was shortened by 7 bases and J by 3 bases, with 14 bases between the two germline ends. This CDR3 region has 14 residues. Here the CDR3 reads CASTAAGVTDTQYF. The CDR3 DNA reads as TGTGCCAGCACCGCGGCCGGAGTAACAGATACGCAGTATTTT.

The chain uses TRBV11-2 and TRBJ2-7; D is possibly TRBD1 (5 bases). CDR3 length: 16 residues. Trimming pared 4 bases from V and 0 bases from J, leaving 16 bases between. Germline V gene lookup returns CDR1 SGHAT and CDR2 FQNNGV. Here the CDR3 DNA reads TGTGCCAGCAGCTCTTTCCAGACAGCCCTCTCCTACGAGCAGTACTTC. Translated, it gives CASSSFQTALSYEQYF.

This clone was observed a handful of times. The V and J genes are TRBV7-9 and TRBJ1-6; 7 bases are shared with TRBD1. The CDR3 totals 17 residues. Germline CDR1 and CDR2: SEHNR and FQNEAQ (reference sequence). With V trimmed by 4 bases and J by 5 bases, 11 bases remained unmatched. The CDR3 bases are TGTGCCAGCAGCTCGTACAGGGGCCCCGTAAATAATTCACCCCTCCACTTT. It yields the protein CASSSYRGPVNNSPLHF.

This rearrangement joins TRBV6-6 to TRBJ1-6; 7 positions agree with TRBD1. Germline trimming cut 7 bases from V and 7 bases from J; bases unmatched to any gene: 4. The germline V gene encodes CDR1 MNHNY and CDR2 SVGAGI (reference sequence). There are 13 residues in the CDR3. The CDR3 DNA follows: TGTGCCAGCATCCCAGGGGGGAATTCACCCCTCCACTTT. This gives the protein CASIPGGNSPLHF.

The chain recombines TRBV28 with TRBJ1-1; D possibly corresponds to TRBD1 (5 bases). The V and J ends lost 1 base and 3 bases respectively, with 12 bases between them. The CDR3 has 15 amino acids. Germline values: CDR1 MDHEN, CDR2 SYDVKM. This chain's CDR3 is CASSLLPPTDTEAFF. The CDR3 nucleotides read TGTGCCAGCAGTTTATTACCTCCGACAGACACTGAAGCTTTCTTT.

The V and J genes are TRBV29-1 and TRBJ1-4, with a weak D call TRBD1 (5 bases). The CDR3 contains 12 residues. V was cut by 4 bases and J by 6 bases, with 9 bases left in between. The germline V gene has CDR1 SQVTM and CDR2 ANQGSEA. CDR3 loop: CSVGDLDEKLFF. As DNA, the CDR3 is TGCAGCGTTGGGGACTTGGATGAAAAACTGTTTTTT.

The rearrangement joins TRBV11-2 to TRBJ2-7; 11 nucleotides line up with TRBD1. V lost 5 bases to trimming and J lost 7 bases; unmatched junction nucleotides: 7. CDR3 length: 14 amino acids. CDR1 is SGHAT and CDR2 is FQNNGV in the germline V gene. CDR3: CASSAGTGGNEQYF. In DNA, the CDR3 is TGTGCCAGCAGCGCGGGGACAGGGGGAAATGAGCAGTACTTC.

This chain connects TRBV5-1 to TRBJ1-1; the D is unclear. CDR3 length: 11 amino acids. The V end was cut by 7 bases, the J end by 1 base, with 5 bases between. Germline CDR1 and CDR2: SGHRS and YFSETQ. The CDR3 DNA is TGCGCCAGCCGACAGAACACTGAAGCTTTCTTT. This encodes CASRQNTEAFF.